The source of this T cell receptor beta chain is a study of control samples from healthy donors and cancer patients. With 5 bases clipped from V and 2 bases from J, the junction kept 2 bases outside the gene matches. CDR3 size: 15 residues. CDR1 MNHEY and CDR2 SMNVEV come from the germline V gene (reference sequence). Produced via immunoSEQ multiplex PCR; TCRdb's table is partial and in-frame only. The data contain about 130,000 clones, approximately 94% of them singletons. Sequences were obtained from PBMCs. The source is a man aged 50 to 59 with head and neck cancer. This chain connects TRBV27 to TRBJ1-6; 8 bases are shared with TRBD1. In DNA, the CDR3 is TGTGCCAGCAGTGACAGGGGCCCCTATAATTCACCCCTCCACTTT. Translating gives CASSDRGPYNSPLHF.